A selection of T cell receptor beta chains follows, all from one sample in a study of blood T cell repertoires in COVID-19. Sequencing was performed with immunoSEQ multiplex PCR; in TCRdb, only in-frame clones are kept and a portion is missing. Counted here are some 150,000 clones, 87% occurring once; the ten biggest clones make up approximately 9%. Input material: peripheral blood. These receptors originate from a woman aged 45 to 65 with active or convalescent COVID-19. CDR3s include the opening cysteine and the closing phenylalanine or tryptophan. D genes are given only for firm matches. Clone size is not always given. Where it is, it says once, few, many or a class for expanded clones.

cdr3_aa cdr3_nt j_call d_call v_call clone_size cdr3_length
CAISEQVGNQPQHF TGTGCCATCAGTGAGCAGGTGGGCAATCAGCCCCAGCATTTT TRBJ1-5 . TRBV10-3 . 14
CATSRDGQGVNGYTF TGTGCCACCAGCAGAGATGGGCAGGGGGTTAATGGCTACACCTTC TRBJ1-2 TRBD1 TRBV15 once 15
CASSHPDSLETQYF TGTGCCAGCAGCCACCCGGACAGCTTGGAGACCCAGTACTTC TRBJ2-5 . TRBV4-2 . 14
CASTPTGASNTEAFF TGTGCCAGCACCCCGACAGGGGCCTCGAACACTGAAGCTTTCTTT TRBJ1-1 TRBD1 TRBV6-2/TRBV6-3 few 15
CARSLINTEAFF TGTGCCAGAAGCTTGATAAACACTGAAGCTTTCTTT TRBJ1-1 . TRBV5-3 once 12
CASSLTSGIYDEQFF TGTGCCAGCAGTTTGACTAGCGGGATATATGATGAGCAGTTCTTC TRBJ2-1 TRBD2 TRBV28 . 15
CASSPGGEEQYF TGTGCCAGCTCACCGGGGGGGGAGGAGCAGTACTTC TRBJ2-7 TRBD2 TRBV18 . 12
CASSPGVGKNIQYF TGTGCCAGCAGCCCAGGGGTGGGCAAAAACATTCAGTACTTC TRBJ2-4 . TRBV6-5 . 14
CASSGGTEAFF TGTGCCAGTAGCGGAGGGACTGAAGCTTTCTTT TRBJ1-1 . TRBV19 . 11
CASRPRDSKTEAFF TGTGCCAGCAGACCAAGGGACAGTAAGACTGAAGCTTTCTTT TRBJ1-1 TRBD1 TRBV7-8 many 14
CASSSAGLASTDTQYF TGTGCCAGCAGCTCCGCGGGTTTGGCATCCACAGATACGCAGTATTTT TRBJ2-3 . TRBV11-2 few 16
CSVRRSRQNVRNQETQYF TGCAGCGTCCGACGCTCCCGACAGAACGTACGCAACCAAGAGACCCAGTACTTC TRBJ2-5 . TRBV29-1 . 18
CAISSAGGLGELFF TGTGCCATCAGTTCTGCAGGGGGCCTCGGGGAGCTGTTTTTT TRBJ2-2 TRBD1 TRBV10-3 . 14
CASSQRTSGRQFF TGTGCCAGCAGTCAGAGGACTAGCGGGAGGCAGTTCTTC TRBJ2-1 TRBD2 TRBV6-5 . 13
CASSHDRVYSTDTQYF TGTGCCAGCAGCCACGACAGGGTTTATAGCACAGATACGCAGTATTTT TRBJ2-3 TRBD1 TRBV9 . 16
CASSLEENEQFF TGTGCCAGCAGCTTGGAGGAGAATGAGCAGTTCTTC TRBJ2-1 . TRBV5-8 . 12
CASSPDRVSSQPQHF TGTGCCAGCAGCCCGGACAGGGTGTCAAGTCAGCCCCAGCATTTT TRBJ1-5 TRBD1 TRBV7-2 . 15
CASDLPSGSYNEQFF TGTGCCAGCGACCTGCCCAGCGGCTCCTACAATGAGCAGTTCTTC TRBJ2-1 . TRBV6-6 once 15
CASSSQRGPYEQYF TGTGCCAGCAGCTCCCAGCGGGGTCCCTACGAGCAGTACTTC TRBJ2-7 TRBD2 TRBV5-4 . 14
CASGNRGTATEAFF TGCGCCAGCGGAAACAGGGGAACGGCCACTGAAGCTTTCTTT TRBJ1-1 TRBD1 TRBV4-3 . 14
CASRLRGTGSYNEQFF TGTGCCAGCAGACTGCGGGGGACGGGATCCTACAATGAGCAGTTCTTC TRBJ2-1 TRBD2 TRBV2 once 16
CASSSQAQGQPQHF TGTGCCAGCAGCTCTCAGGCTCAGGGGCAGCCCCAGCATTTT TRBJ1-5 . TRBV7-8 . 14
CASSSRTGSQPQHF TGTGCCAGTAGCTCGAGGACAGGGTCACAGCCCCAGCATTTT TRBJ1-5 TRBD1 TRBV19 . 14
CASRDQGNTEAFF TGTGCCAGCAGAGATCAGGGGAACACTGAAGCTTTCTTT TRBJ1-1 . TRBV2 . 13
CASSLTGSDTQYF TGCGCCAGCAGCCTTACAGGGTCAGATACGCAGTATTTT TRBJ2-3 . TRBV5-1 . 13
CASSLEQGFYGYTF TGTGCCAGCAGCTTGGAACAGGGTTTCTATGGCTACACCTTC TRBJ1-2 . TRBV5-6 . 14